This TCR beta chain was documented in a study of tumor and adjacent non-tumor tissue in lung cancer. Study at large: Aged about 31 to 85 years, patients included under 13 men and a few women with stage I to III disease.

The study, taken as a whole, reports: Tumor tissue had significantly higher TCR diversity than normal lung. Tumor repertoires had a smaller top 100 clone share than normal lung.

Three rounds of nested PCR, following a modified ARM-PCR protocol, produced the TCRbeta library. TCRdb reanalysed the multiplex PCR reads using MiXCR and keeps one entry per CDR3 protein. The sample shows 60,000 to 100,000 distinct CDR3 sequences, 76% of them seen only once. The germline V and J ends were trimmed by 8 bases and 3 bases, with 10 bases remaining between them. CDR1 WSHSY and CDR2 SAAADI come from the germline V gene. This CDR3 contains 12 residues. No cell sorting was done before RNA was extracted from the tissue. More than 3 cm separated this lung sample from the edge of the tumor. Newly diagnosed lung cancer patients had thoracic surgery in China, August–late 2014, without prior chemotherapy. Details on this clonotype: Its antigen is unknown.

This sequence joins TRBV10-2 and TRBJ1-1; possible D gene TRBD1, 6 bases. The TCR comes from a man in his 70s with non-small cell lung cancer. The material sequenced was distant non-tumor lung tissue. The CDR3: CASESGDTEAFF. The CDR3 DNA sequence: TGCGCCAGCGAATCAGGGGACACTGAAGCTTTCTTT.